A selection of T cell receptor beta chains follows, all from one sample in a study of shared clonotypes between healthy human individuals. Profiling relied on immunoSEQ multiplex PCR, and the TCRdb table lists in-frame clones only, not all of them. The sample has 2 million to 2.5 million clones, roughly 92% seen once. The sample comprised naive CD4+ T cells from PBMCs. The receptors were sampled from a man between 18 and 35 years old in good health. Some clones in this sample may be carry-over from other donors' samples. Both conserved end residues are part of each CDR3.

TRBJ2-2,TRBV19,CASRDHRDTGELFF
TRBJ1-2,TRBV6-5,CASSYSRTGDNYGYTF
TRBJ2-2,TRBV28,CASTLGGSIAGELFF
TRBJ2-3,TRBV7-8,CASSLARTTDTQYF
TRBJ2-1,TRBV5-1,CASSLTTSGTYNEQFF
TRBJ2-2,TRBV7-2,CASSPPGGLRATGELFF
TRBJ2-5,TRBV28,CASSGIPGQGRGQETQYF
TRBJ2-2,TRBV19,CASRTDLQNTGELFF
TRBJ2-5,TRBV5-1,CASSWTPGQPQETQYF
TRBJ1-4,TRBV27,CASSLYGQTVGDEKLFF
TRBJ2-7,TRBV7-3,CASSLRGSGSYEQYF
TRBJ1-5,TRBV28,CASSLWGGEYQPQHF
TRBJ2-1,TRBV12-5,CASGLTSGNEQFF
TRBJ1-2,TRBV7-3,CASSQTGQSYGYTF
TRBJ2-7,TRBV18,CASSPDRDGEQYF